This is a list of T cell receptor beta chains from one sample in a study of cytomegalovirus exposure and HLA in healthy donors. Libraries were prepared by immunoSEQ multiplex PCR; TCRdb keeps only in-frame clonotypes and omits some of them. The sample holds approximately 180,000 clones, around 80% seen once. Material for sequencing was PBMCs. Receptors originate from a woman under 30 in good health and CMV-seronegative. CDR3s include the opening cysteine and the closing phenylalanine or tryptophan. A D gene is named only where the DNA matches it firmly. Clone size appears in some rows only: once, few, many, or a class for an expanded clone.

d_gene	abundance	v_gene	j_gene	CDR3aa	CDR3nt
.	.	TRBV11-3	TRBJ1-4	CASSLGGTNEKLFF	TGTGCCAGCAGCTTAGGAGGGACTAATGAAAAACTGTTTTTT
.	.	TRBV27	TRBJ2-2	CASSLGTHTGELFF	TGTGCCAGCAGTTTAGGCACCCACACCGGGGAGCTGTTTTTT
TRBD2	once	TRBV5-4	TRBJ2-1	CASSFRAGGPLNEQFF	TGTGCCAGCAGCTTCCGGGCGGGAGGGCCCTTGAATGAGCAGTTCTTC
.	.	TRBV18	TRBJ1-2	CASSPAGTSYGYTF	TGTGCCAGCTCACCCGCGGGTACAAGCTATGGCTACACCTTC
TRBD2	.	TRBV25-1	TRBJ2-1	CASSDFLAGDRQFF	TGTGCCAGCAGTGACTTCCTAGCGGGAGACAGGCAGTTCTTC
.	once	TRBV7-9	TRBJ2-4	CASSLDGRADRAKNIQYF	TGTGCCAGCAGCTTAGACGGCAGGGCGGACCGAGCCAAAAACATTCAGTACTTC
TRBD1	.	TRBV7-9	TRBJ2-1	CASSLPPDRGKDNEQFF	TGTGCCAGCAGCCTTCCGCCGGACAGGGGAAAAGACAATGAGCAGTTCTTC
.	.	TRBV6-5	TRBJ1-1	CASSFGGSTEAFF	TGTGCCAGCAGTTTCGGGGGTTCAACTGAAGCTTTCTTT
TRBD2	.	TRBV5-8	TRBJ2-7	CASSLGTSGMVYEQYF	TGTGCCAGCAGCTTGGGGACTAGCGGGATGGTTTACGAGCAGTACTTC
.	.	TRBV6-6	TRBJ2-5	CASRMGGGETQYF	TGTGCCAGCAGGATGGGGGGTGGAGAGACCCAGTACTTC
TRBD1	.	TRBV7-7	TRBJ2-1	CASSPGQYNEQFF	TGTGCTAGCAGCCCGGGACAGTACAATGAGCAGTTCTTC
.	.	TRBV11-2	TRBJ1-3	CATSPQFSGNTIYF	TGTGCCACCTCTCCCCAGTTTTCTGGAAACACCATATATTTT
TRBD1	.	TRBV7-9	TRBJ1-1	CSSSPGGTEAFF	TGTTCCAGCAGCCCAGGGGGCACTGAAGCTTTCTTT
TRBD1	.	TRBV28	TRBJ1-4	CASTRNRGPNEKLFF	TGTGCCAGCACCCGGAATAGGGGGCCTAATGAAAAACTGTTTTTT
.	few	TRBV4-3	TRBJ1-4	CASSQDDSGVATNEKLFF	TGCGCCAGCAGCCAAGATGACAGCGGGGTTGCAACTAATGAAAAACTGTTTTTT
.	.	TRBV9	TRBJ2-7	CASSVSGRGDEQYF	TGTGCCAGCAGCGTAAGCGGCAGGGGAGACGAGCAGTACTTC
TRBD1	few	TRBV5-5	TRBJ1-5	CASSLLDRDNQPQHF	TGTGCCAGCAGCCTACTTGACAGGGACAATCAGCCCCAGCATTTT
TRBD2	.	TRBV19	TRBJ2-1	CASSIRGSRSSGRSTLEQFF	TGTGCCAGTAGTATACGGGGGTCGAGGTCTAGCGGGAGGTCCACCCTTGAGCAGTTCTTC
.	.	TRBV18	TRBJ1-1	CASSPRQVRNTEAFF	TGTGCCAGCTCACCACGGCAGGTTAGGAACACTGAAGCTTTCTTT
.	few	TRBV2	TRBJ1-1	CASRGAEGGRNTEAFF	TGTGCCAGCCGGGGGGCCGAGGGAGGGCGGAACACTGAAGCTTTCTTT
.	.	TRBV14	TRBJ2-5	CASSQAGAKIQETQYF	TGTGCCAGCAGCCAAGCGGGAGCTAAAATCCAAGAGACCCAGTACTTC
TRBD2	.	TRBV7-2	TRBJ2-1	CASSDKGLAGGDEQFF	TGTGCCAGCAGCGATAAGGGACTAGCGGGGGGGGATGAGCAGTTCTTC
TRBD1	.	TRBV7-9	TRBJ1-1	CASSATGDTEAFF	TGTGCCAGCAGCGCAACAGGGGACACTGAAGCTTTCTTT
TRBD1	.	TRBV15	TRBJ2-7	CATSQGTGGGEQYF	TGTGCCACCAGCCAGGGGACAGGGGGCGGCGAGCAGTACTTC
TRBD1	.	TRBV7-6	TRBJ2-1	CASSLAEGQGYNEQFF	TGTGCCAGCAGCTTAGCGGAGGGACAGGGATACAATGAGCAGTTCTTC
.	.	TRBV25-1	TRBJ1-6	CASRGSGNSPLHF	TGTGCCAGCAGGGGATCGGGGAATTCACCCCTCCACTTT
.	.	TRBV30	TRBJ2-2	CAWSVSGRRTGELFF	TGTGCCTGGAGTGTAAGTGGGAGAAGGACCGGGGAGCTGTTTTTT
.	.	TRBV10-3	TRBJ2-7	CAISESTGYSYEQYF	TGTGCCATCAGTGAGTCGACCGGGTACTCCTACGAGCAGTACTTC
.	.	TRBV7-9	TRBJ1-1	CASSPPAGTEAFF	TGTGCCAGCAGCCCCCCTGCAGGAACTGAAGCTTTCTTT
TRBD2	.	TRBV18	TRBJ2-5	CASSAGVEETQYF	TGTGCCAGCTCAGCGGGAGTCGAAGAGACCCAGTACTTC
TRBD2	.	TRBV27	TRBJ2-7	CASSPRTSGRREQYF	TGTGCCAGCAGTCCGAGGACTAGCGGGAGGCGTGAGCAGTACTTC
TRBD2	.	TRBV6-1	TRBJ2-1	CASSENSGSSNEQFF	TGTGCCAGCAGTGAAAATAGCGGGAGTTCCAATGAGCAGTTCTTC
.	.	TRBV7-2	TRBJ2-3	CASTTEGIRTDTQYF	TGTGCCAGCACCACGGAGGGGATCAGGACAGATACGCAGTATTTT
.	once	TRBV29-1	TRBJ1-2	CSVERFPTGLDYGYTF	TGCAGCGTTGAAAGGTTCCCTACAGGGTTGGACTATGGCTACACCTTC
.	few	TRBV6-6	TRBJ1-1	CASSQRQVEAFF	TGTGCCAGCAGCCAAAGACAGGTCGAAGCTTTCTTT
.	.	TRBV7-9	TRBJ1-5	CASSFSGQGQPQHF	TGTGCCAGCAGCTTCTCAGGGCAGGGTCAGCCCCAGCATTTT
.	.	TRBV5-4	TRBJ1-2	CASSLVAGWSDGYTF	TGTGCCAGCAGCTTGGTTGCGGGTTGGAGCGATGGCTACACCTTC
TRBD1	once	TRBV27	TRBJ1-4	CASSPGQWNEKLFF	TGTGCCAGCAGTCCGGGACAGTGGAATGAAAAACTGTTTTTT
TRBD1	.	TRBV5-3	TRBJ1-5	CARSLCDRDVNQPQHF	TGTGCCAGAAGCCTCTGTGACAGGGATGTCAATCAGCCCCAGCATTTT
TRBD2	.	TRBV4-3	TRBJ2-3	CASSQELAEYTDTQYF	TGCGCCAGCAGCCAGGAACTAGCGGAGTACACAGATACGCAGTATTTT
.	.	TRBV7-6	TRBJ2-2	CASSSLGAVPTGELFF	TGTGCCAGCAGCTCACTGGGGGCGGTGCCCACCGGGGAGCTGTTTTTT
TRBD1	.	TRBV18	TRBJ1-4	CASSSGQGATNEKLFF	TGTGCCAGCTCATCCGGACAGGGGGCAACTAATGAAAAACTGTTTTTT
.	.	TRBV9	TRBJ1-4	CASSVAHSPGISEKLFF	TGTGCCAGCAGCGTAGCTCATTCCCCAGGGATAAGTGAAAAACTGTTTTTT
TRBD1	.	TRBV19	TRBJ1-5	CASSTDRSNQPQHF	TGTGCCAGTAGTACGGACAGGAGCAATCAGCCCCAGCATTTT
.	.	TRBV27	TRBJ2-1	CASSFSPSYNEQFF	TGTGCCAGCAGTTTCTCCCCCTCCTACAATGAGCAGTTCTTC
.	.	TRBV5-6	TRBJ2-7	CASSPPPTRQAQRDEQYF	TGTGCCAGCAGCCCACCACCAACAAGACAGGCCCAGCGAGACGAGCAGTACTTC
TRBD1	.	TRBV4-3	TRBJ1-1	CASSQASWTGFEAFF	TGCGCCAGCAGCCAAGCTTCTTGGACAGGATTTGAAGCTTTCTTT